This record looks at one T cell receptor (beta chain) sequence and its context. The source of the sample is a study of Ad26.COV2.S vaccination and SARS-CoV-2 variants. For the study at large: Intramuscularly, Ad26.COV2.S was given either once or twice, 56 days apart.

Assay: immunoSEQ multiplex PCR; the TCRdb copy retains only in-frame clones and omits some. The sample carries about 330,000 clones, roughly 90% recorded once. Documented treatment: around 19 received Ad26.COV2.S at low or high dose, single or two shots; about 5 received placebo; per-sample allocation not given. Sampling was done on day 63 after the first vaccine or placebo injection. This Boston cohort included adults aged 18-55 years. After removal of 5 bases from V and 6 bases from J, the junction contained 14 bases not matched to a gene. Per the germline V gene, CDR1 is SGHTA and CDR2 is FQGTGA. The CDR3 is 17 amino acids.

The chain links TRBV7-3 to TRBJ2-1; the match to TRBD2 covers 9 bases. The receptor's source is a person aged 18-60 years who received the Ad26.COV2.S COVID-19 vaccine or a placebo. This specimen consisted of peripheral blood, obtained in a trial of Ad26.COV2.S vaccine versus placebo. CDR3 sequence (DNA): TGTGCCAGCAGCAGGCGTGGGCGGGAGGGTAGGTTCAATGAGCAGTTCTTC. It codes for CASSRRGREGRFNEQFF.